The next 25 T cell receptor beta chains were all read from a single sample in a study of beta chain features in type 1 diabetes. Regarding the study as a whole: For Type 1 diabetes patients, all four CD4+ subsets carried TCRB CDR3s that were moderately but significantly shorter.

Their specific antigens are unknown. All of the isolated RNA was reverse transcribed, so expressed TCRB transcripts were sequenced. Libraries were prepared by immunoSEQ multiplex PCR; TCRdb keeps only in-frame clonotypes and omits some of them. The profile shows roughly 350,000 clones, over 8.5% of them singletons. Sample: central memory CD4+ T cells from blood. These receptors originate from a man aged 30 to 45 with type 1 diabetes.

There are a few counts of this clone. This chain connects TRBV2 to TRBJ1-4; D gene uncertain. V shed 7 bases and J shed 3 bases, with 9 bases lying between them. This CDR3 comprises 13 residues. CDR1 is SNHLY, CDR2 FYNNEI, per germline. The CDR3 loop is CASTSLPNEKLFF. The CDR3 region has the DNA TGTGCCAGCACGAGCCTGCCTAATGAAAAACTGTTTTTT. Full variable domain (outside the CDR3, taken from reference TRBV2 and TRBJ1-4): EPEVTQTPSHQVTQMGQEVILRCVPISNHLYFYWYRQILGQKVEFLVSFYNNEISEKSEIFDDQFSVERPDGSNFTLKIRSTKLEDSAMYFCASTSLPNEKLFFGSGTQLSVL.

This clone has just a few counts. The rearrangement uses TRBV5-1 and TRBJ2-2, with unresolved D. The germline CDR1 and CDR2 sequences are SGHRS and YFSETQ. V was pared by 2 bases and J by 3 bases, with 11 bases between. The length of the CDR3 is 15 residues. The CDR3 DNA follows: TGCGCCAGCAGCTTAGTCAGGCAAGACACCGGGGAGCTGTTTTTT. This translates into CASSLVRQDTGELFF.

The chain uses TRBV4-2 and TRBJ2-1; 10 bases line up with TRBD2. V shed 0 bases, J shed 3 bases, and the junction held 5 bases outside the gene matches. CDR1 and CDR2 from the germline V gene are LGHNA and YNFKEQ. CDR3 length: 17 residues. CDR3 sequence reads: CASSQEGLAIHYNEQFF. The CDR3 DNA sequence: TGTGCCAGCAGCCAAGAGGGACTAGCGATCCACTACAATGAGCAGTTCTTC.

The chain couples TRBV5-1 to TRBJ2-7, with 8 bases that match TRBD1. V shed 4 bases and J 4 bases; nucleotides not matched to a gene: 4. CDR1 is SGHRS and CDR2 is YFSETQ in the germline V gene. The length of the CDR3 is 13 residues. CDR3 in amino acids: CASSEGQAYEQYF. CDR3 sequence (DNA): TGCGCCAGCAGCGAGGGACAGGCGTACGAGCAGTACTTC.

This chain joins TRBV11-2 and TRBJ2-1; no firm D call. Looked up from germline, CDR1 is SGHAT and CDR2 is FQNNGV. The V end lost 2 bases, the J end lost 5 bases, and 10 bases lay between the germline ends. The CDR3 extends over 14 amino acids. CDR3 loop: CASSLRVQDNEQFF. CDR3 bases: TGTGCCAGCAGCTTAAGGGTTCAGGACAATGAGCAGTTCTTC. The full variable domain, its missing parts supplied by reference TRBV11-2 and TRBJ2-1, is EAGVAQSPRYKIIEKRQSVAFWCNPISGHATLYWYQQILGQGPKLLIQFQNNGVVDDSQLPKDRFSAERLKGVDSTLKIQPAKLEDSAVYLCASSLRVQDNEQFFGPGTRLTVL.

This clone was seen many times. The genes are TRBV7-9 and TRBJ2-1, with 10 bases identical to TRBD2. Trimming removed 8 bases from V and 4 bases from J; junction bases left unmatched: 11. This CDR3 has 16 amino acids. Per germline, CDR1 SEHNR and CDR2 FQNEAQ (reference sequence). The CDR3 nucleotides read TGTGCCAGCTCCTCCGGAGCGGGAGGGTCTTACAATGAGCAGTTCTTC. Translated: CASSSGAGGSYNEQFF.

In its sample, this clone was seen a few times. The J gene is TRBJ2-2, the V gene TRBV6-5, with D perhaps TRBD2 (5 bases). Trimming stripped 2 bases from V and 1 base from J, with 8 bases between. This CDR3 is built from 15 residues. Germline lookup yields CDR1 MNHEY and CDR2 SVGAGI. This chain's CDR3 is CASSYDYVNTGELFF. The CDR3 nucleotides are TGTGCCAGCAGTTACGACTACGTGAACACCGGGGAGCTGTTTTTT.

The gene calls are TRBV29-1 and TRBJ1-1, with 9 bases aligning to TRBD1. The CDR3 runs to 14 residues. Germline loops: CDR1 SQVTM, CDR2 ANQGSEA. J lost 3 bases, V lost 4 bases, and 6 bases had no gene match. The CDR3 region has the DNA TGCAGCGTTGGGCGGACAGGGGCTGACACTGAAGCTTTCTTT. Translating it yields CSVGRTGADTEAFF.

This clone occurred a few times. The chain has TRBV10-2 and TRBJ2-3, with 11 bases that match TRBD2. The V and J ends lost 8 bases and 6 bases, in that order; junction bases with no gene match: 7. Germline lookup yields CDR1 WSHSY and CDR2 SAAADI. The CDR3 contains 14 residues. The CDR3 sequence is CASRTSGLKDTQYF. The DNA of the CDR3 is TGCGCCAGCCGGACTAGCGGGCTTAAGGATACGCAGTATTTT.

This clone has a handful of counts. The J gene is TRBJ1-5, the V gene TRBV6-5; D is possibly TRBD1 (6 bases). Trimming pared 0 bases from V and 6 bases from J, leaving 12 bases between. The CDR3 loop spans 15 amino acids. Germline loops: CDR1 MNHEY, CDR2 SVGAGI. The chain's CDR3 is CASSYSSGGGQPQHF. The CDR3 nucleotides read TGTGCCAGCAGTTACTCGAGCGGGGGCGGTCAGCCCCAGCATTTT.

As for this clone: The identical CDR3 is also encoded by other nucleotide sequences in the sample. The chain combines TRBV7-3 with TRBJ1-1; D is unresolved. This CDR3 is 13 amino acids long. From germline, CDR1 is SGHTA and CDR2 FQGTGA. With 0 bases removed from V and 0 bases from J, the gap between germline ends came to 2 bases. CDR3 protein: CASSLTVNTEAFF. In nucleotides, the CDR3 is TGTGCCAGCAGCTTAACGGTGAACACTGAAGCTTTCTTT. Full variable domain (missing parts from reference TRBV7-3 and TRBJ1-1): GAGVSQTPSNKVTEKGKYVELRCDPISGHTALYWYRQSLGQGPEFLIYFQGTGAADDSGLPNDRFFAVRPEGSVSTLKIQRTERGDSAVYLCASSLTVNTEAFFGQGTRLTVV.

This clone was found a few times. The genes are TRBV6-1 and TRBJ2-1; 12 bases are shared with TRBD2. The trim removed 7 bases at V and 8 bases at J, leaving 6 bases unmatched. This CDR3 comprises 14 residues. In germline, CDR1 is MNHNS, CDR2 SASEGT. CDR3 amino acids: CASNRLAGDDEQFF. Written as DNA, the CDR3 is TGTGCCAGCAATCGACTAGCGGGAGATGATGAGCAGTTCTTC.

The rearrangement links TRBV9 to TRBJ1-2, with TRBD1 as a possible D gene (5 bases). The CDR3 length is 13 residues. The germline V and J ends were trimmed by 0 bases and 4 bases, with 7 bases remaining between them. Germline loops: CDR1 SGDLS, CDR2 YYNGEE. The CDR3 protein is CASSVVRGYGYTF. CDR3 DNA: TGTGCCAGCAGCGTAGTGAGGGGCTATGGCTACACCTTC. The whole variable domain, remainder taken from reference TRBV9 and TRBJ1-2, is DSGVTQTPKHLITATGQRVTLRCSPRSGDLSVYWYQQSLDQGLQFLIQYYNGEERAKGNILERFSAQQFPDLHSELNLSSLELGDSALYFCASSVVRGYGYTFGSGTRLTVV.

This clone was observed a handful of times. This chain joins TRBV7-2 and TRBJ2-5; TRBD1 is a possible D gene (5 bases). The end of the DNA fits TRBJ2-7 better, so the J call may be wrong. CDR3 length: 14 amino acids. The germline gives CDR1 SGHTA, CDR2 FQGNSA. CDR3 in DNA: TGTGCCAGCAGCTTAGACAGAGACAGCTACGAGCAGTACTTC. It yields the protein CASSLDRDSYEQYF.

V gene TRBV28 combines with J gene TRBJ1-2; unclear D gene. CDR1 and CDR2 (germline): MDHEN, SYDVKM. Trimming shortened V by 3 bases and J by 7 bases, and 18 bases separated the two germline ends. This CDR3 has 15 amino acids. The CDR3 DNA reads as TGTGCCAGCAGTTTCCCTTCCTCAGGATTGGTTGGCTACACCTTC. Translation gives CASSFPSSGLVGYTF.

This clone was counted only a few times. This CDR3 is CASGPWTSEETQYF. The CDR3 DNA reads as TGTGCCAGCGGCCCCTGGACTAGCGAAGAGACCCAGTACTTC. This chain connects TRBV7-9 to TRBJ2-5, with 9 bases aligning to TRBD2. The CDR3 loop spans 14 amino acids. V shed 8 bases, J shed 3 bases, and the junction held 7 bases outside the gene matches. Germline CDR1 and CDR2: SEHNR and FQNEAQ (reference sequence).

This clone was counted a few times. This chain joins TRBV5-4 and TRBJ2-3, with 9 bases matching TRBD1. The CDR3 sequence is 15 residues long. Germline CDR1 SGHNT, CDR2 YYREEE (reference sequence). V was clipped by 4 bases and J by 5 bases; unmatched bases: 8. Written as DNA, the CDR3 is TGTGCCAGCAGCCCCACAGGGGGCGCGGAAGATACGCAGTATTTT. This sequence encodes CASSPTGGAEDTQYF.

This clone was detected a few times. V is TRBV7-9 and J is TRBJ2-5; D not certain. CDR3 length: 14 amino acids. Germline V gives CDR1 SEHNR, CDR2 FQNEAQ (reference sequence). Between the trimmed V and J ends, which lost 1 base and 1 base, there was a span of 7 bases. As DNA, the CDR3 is TGTGCCAGCAGCTTAGGGCACTCCCAAGAGACCCAGTACTTC. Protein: CASSLGHSQETQYF.

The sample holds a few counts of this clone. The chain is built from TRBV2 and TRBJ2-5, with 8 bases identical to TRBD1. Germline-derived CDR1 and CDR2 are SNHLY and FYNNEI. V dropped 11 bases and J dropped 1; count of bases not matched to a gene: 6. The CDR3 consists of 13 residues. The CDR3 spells CAVKQGVQETQYF. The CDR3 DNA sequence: TGTGCCGTAAAACAGGGGGTCCAAGAGACCCAGTACTTC. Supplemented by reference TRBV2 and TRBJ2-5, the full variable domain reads EPEVTQTPSHQVTQMGQEVILRCVPISNHLYFYWYRQILGQKVEFLVSFYNNEISEKSEIFDDQFSVERPDGSNFTLKIRSTKLEDSAMYFCAVKQGVQETQYFGPGTRLLVL.

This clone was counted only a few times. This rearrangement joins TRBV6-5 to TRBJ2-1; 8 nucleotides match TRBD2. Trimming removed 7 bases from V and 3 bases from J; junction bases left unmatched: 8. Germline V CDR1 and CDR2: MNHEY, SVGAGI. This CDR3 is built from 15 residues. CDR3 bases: TGTGCCAGCAAAAAGAGCGGGAGAGTCTACAATGAGCAGTTCTTC. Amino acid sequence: CASKKSGRVYNEQFF.

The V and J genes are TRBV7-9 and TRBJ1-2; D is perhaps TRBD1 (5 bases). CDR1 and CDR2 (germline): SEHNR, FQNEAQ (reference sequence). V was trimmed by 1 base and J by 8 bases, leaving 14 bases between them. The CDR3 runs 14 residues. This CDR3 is CASSLELQGGGYTF. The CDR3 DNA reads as TGTGCCAGCAGCTTAGAGTTGCAGGGTGGAGGCTACACCTTC.

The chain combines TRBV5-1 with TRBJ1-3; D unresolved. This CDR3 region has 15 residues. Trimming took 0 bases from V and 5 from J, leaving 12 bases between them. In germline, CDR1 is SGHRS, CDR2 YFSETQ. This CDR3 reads CASSLAAGSRNTIYF. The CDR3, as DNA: TGCGCCAGCAGCTTGGCCGCCGGTTCCAGAAACACCATATATTTT.

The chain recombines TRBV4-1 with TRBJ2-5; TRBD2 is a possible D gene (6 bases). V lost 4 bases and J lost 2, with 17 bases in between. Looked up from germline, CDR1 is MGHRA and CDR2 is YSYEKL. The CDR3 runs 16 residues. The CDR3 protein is CASSLTQRTIQETQYF. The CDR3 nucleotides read TGCGCCAGCAGCCTAACCCAAAGGACTATTCAAGAGACCCAGTACTTC.

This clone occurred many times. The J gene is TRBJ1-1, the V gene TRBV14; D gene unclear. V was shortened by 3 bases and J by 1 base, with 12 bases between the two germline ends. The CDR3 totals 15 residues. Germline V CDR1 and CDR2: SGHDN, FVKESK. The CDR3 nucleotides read TGTGCCAGCAGCCATGCCGCTCGGTGGAACACTGAAGCTTTCTTT. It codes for CASSHAARWNTEAFF.

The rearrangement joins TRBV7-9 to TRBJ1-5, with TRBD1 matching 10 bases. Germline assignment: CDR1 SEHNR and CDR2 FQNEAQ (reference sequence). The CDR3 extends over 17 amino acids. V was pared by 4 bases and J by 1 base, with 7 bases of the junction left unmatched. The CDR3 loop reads CASSSTRQGASNQPQHF. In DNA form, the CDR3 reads TGTGCCAGCAGCTCCACGAGACAGGGGGCAAGCAATCAGCCCCAGCATTTT.